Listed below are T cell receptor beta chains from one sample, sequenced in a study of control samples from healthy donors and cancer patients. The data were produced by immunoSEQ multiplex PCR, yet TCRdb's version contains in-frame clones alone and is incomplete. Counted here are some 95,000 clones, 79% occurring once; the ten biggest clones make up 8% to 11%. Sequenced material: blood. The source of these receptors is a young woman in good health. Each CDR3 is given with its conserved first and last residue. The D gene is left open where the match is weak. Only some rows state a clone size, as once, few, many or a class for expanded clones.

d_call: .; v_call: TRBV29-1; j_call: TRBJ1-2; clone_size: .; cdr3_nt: TGCAGCGTTGTACGGGACATTCTTAATGGCTACACCTTC; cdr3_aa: CSVVRDILNGYTF
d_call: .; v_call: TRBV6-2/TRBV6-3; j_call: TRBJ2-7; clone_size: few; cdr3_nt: TGTGCCAGCAGTTACGAAGATGGTTTCGAGCAGTACTTC; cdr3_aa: CASSYEDGFEQYF
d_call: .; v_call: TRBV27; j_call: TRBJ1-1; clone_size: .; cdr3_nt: TGTGCCAGCAGTTATCGGGACGGGAGCACTGAAGCTTTCTTT; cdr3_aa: CASSYRDGSTEAFF
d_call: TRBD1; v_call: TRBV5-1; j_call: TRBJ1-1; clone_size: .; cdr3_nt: TGCGCCAGCAGCTCGCTGACAGGGACGAACACTGAAGCTTTCTTT; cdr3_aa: CASSSLTGTNTEAFF
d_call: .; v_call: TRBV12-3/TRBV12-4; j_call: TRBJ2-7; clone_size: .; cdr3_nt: TGTGCCAGCAGTGGGGACATCTCCTACGAGCAGTACTTC; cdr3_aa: CASSGDISYEQYF
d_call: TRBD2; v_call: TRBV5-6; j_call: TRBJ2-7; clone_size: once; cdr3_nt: TGTGCCAGCAGCTCCCTGCGGACTAGCGGGGGGCACGAGCAGTACTTC; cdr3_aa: CASSSLRTSGGHEQYF
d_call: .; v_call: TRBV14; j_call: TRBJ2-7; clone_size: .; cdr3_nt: TGTGCCAGCAGCCAAGATATCGGGTACGAGCAGTACTTC; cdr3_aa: CASSQDIGYEQYF
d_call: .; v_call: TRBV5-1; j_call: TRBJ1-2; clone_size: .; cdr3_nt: TGCGCCAGCAGCCCGGACACCCGGGACTATGGCTACACCTTC; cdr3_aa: CASSPDTRDYGYTF
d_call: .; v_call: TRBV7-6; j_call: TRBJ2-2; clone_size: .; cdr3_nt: TGTGCCAGCAGCTTAGACCAGCTCACCGGGGAGCTGTTTTTT; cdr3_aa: CASSLDQLTGELFF
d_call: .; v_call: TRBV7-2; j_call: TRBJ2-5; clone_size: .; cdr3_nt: TGTGCCAGCAGCCTAGGCCGCACAGAGACCCAGTACTTC; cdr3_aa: CASSLGRTETQYF
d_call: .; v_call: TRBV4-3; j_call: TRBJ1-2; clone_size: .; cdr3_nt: TGCGCCAGCAGCCAAGGAGGATCGGGGGGGGAGTATGGCTACACCTTC; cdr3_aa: CASSQGGSGGEYGYTF
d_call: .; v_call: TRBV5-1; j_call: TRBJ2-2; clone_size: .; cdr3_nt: TGCGCCAGCAGCTTGGGGGATCGGGGGGAGCTGTTTTTT; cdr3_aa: CASSLGDRGELFF
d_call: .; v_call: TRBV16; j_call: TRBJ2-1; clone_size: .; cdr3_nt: TGTGCCAGCAGGCGAGGAAGGGGGGGCGCCTACAATGAGCAGTTCTTC; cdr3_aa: CASRRGRGGAYNEQFF
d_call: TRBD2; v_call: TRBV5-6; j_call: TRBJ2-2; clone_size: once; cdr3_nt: TGTGCCAGCAGCTTGAGGAAGCGGGGGGCCGGAAACACCGGGGAGCTGTTTTTT; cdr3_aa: CASSLRKRGAGNTGELFF
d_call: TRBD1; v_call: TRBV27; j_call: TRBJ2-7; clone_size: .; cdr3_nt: TGTGCCAGCAGTCCACAGACAGGGGTGGGCTACGAGCAGTACTTC; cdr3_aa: CASSPQTGVGYEQYF
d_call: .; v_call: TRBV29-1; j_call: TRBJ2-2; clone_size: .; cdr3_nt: TGCAGCGTTGTGCCTTACACCGGGGAGCTGTTTTTT; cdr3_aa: CSVVPYTGELFF
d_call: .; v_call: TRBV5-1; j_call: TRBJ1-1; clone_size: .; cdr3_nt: TGCGCCAGCAGCCCGACCTTGAACACTGAAGCTTTCTTT; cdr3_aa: CASSPTLNTEAFF
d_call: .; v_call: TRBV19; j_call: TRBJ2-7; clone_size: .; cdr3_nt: TGTGCCAGTAGTGAGGGACCACCGGCCGAGCAGTACTTC; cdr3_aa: CASSEGPPAEQYF
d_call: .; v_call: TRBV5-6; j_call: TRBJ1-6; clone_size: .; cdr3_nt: TGTGCCAGCAGCTTGGAGGGCAGGGGAGCGAGCTCCTATAATTCACCCCTCCACTTT; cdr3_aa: CASSLEGRGASSYNSPLHF
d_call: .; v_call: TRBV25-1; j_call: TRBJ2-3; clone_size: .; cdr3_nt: TGTGCCAGCAGTGAATCGCGCGGGGCAGGGTTGGCAGATACGCAGTATTTT; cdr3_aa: CASSESRGAGLADTQYF
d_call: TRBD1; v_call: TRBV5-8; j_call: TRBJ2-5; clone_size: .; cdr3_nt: TGTGCCAGCAGCTTTGGACAGGATGGGACCCAGTACTTC; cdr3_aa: CASSFGQDGTQYF
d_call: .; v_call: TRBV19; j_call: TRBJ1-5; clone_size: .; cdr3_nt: TGTGCCAGTAGTTATCAGGGTTCTCATCAGCCCCAGCATTTT; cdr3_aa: CASSYQGSHQPQHF
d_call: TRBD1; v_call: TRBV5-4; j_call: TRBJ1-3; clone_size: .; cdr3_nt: TGTGCCAGCAGCGTTATACAGGGGGCGGGAGGAAACACCATATATTTT; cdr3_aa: CASSVIQGAGGNTIYF
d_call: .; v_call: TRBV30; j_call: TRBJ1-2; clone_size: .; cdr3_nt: TGTGCCTGGAGTCTTCGGAACTATGGCTACACCTTC; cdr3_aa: CAWSLRNYGYTF
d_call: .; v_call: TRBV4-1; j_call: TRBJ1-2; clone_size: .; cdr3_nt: TGCGCCAGCAGCCAAGGGACGGGGTTCTCCCTGGGAGGTGGCTACACCTTC; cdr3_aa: CASSQGTGFSLGGGYTF
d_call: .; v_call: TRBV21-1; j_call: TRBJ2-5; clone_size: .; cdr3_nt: TGTGCCAGCAGTAGACTAGCGGGGGGGAAGTACCAAGAGACCCAGTACTTC; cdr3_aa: CASSRLAGGKYQETQYF
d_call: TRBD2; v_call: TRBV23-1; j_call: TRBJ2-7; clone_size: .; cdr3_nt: TGCGCCAGCAGTCGGGACGGCAGGGGACTAGGTGAGCAGTACTTC; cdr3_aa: CASSRDGRGLGEQYF
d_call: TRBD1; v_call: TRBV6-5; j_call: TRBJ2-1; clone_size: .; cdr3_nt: TGTGCCAGCAGTTACTCCGGGACAGAGCCTTTTGATGAGCAGTTCTTC; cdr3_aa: CASSYSGTEPFDEQFF
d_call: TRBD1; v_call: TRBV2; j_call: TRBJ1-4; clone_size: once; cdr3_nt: TGTGCCAGCAGTATGGGGGGGACAGGGGCTGAAAAACTGTTTTTT; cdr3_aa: CASSMGGTGAEKLFF
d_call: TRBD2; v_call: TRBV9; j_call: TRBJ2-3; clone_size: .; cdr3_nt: TGTGCCAGCAGCGTAGCCGGGGGGGGCACAGATACGCAGTATTTT; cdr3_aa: CASSVAGGGTDTQYF
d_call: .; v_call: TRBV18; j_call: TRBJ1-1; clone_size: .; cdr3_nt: TGTGCCAGCTCACCGGGACGGACTTTCAGCACTGAAGCTTTCTTT; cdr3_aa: CASSPGRTFSTEAFF
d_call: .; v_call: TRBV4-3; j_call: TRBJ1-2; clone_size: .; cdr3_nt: TGCGCCAGCAGCCGGGAGGTGGACTATGGCTACACCTTC; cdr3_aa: CASSREVDYGYTF
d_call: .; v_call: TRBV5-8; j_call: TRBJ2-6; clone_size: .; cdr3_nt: TGTGCCAGCATATTGTCAGGGGCTGGGGCCAACGTCCTGACTTTC; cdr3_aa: CASILSGAGANVLTF
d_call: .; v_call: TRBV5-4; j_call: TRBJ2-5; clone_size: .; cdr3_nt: TGTGCCAGCAGCGGCTGGGCTCGCGGCGGAGAGACCCAGTACTTC; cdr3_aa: CASSGWARGGETQYF
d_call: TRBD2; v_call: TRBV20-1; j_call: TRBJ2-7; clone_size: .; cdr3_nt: TGCAGTGCTAGTTCTGGCGGGGGGCTCTCCTACGAGCAGTACTTC; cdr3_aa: CSASSGGGLSYEQYF
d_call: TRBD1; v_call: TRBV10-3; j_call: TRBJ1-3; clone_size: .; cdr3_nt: TGTGCCATCAGTGAGGGATACAGGGGCTCTGGAAACACCATATATTTT; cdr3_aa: CAISEGYRGSGNTIYF
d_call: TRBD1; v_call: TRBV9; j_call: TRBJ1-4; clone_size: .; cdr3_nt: TGTGCCAGCAGCACCCGGGGGACAGGGGCGGAAAAACTGTTTTTT; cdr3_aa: CASSTRGTGAEKLFF
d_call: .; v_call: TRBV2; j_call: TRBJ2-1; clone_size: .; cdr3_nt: TGTGCCAGCAGTAGGACACAGTACAATGAGCAGTTCTTC; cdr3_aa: CASSRTQYNEQFF
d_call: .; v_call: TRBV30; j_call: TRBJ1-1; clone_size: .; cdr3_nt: TGTGCCTGGACAGAGACAGCAGTCGCTCCCCAGCGGAACACTGAAGCTTTCTTT; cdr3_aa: CAWTETAVAPQRNTEAFF
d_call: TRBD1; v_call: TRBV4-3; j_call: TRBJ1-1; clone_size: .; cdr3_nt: TGCGCCAGCAGCCAAGAATACAGGGGGCTTGGCACTGAAGCTTTCTTT; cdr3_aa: CASSQEYRGLGTEAFF
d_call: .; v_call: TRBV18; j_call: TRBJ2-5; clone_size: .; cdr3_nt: TGTGCCAGCTCACCAGGACTGCAAGAGACCCAGTACTTC; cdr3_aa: CASSPGLQETQYF
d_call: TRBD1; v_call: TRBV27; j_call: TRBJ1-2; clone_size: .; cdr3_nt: TGTGCCAGCAGGCAGACAGGGGACGATAGAGGCTACACCTTC; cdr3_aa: CASRQTGDDRGYTF
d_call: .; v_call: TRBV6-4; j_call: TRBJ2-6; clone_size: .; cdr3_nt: TGTGCCAGCAGTGACAACTGGGGGGCCGGGGCCAACGTCCTGACTTTC; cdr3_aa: CASSDNWGAGANVLTF
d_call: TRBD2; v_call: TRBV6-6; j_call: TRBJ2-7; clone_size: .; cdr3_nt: TGTGCCAGCAGTTACTGGCGGGGGGTTACCTACGAGCAGTACTTC; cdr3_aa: CASSYWRGVTYEQYF
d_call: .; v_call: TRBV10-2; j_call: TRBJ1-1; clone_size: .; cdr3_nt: TGCGCCAGCAGGGGGGGAGGAATGAACACTGAAGCTTTCTTT; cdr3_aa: CASRGGGMNTEAFF
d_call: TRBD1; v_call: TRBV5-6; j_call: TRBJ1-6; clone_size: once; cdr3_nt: TGTGCCAGCAGCTTCTGGGACAGCCTTCCCAGCTCCTATAATTCACCCCTCCACTTT; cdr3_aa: CASSFWDSLPSSYNSPLHF
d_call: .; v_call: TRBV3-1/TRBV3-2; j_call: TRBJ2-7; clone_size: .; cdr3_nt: TGTGCCAGCAGGCGCCCTTACGAGCAGTACTTC; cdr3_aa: CASRRPYEQYF
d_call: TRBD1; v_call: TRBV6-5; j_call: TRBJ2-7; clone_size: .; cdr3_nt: TGTGCCAGCAGACCCCCAGGACAGGCCGGGGAGCAGTACTTC; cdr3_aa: CASRPPGQAGEQYF
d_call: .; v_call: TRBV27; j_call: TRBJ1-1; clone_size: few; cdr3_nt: TGTGCCAGCAGTTTTCTCGGCAGGGAAGCTTTCTTT; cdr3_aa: CASSFLGREAFF
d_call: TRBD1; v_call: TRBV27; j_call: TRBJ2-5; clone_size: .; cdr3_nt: TGTGCCAGCAGCCCGGGACAGGGGGTTTTTGAGACCCAGTACTTC; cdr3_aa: CASSPGQGVFETQYF